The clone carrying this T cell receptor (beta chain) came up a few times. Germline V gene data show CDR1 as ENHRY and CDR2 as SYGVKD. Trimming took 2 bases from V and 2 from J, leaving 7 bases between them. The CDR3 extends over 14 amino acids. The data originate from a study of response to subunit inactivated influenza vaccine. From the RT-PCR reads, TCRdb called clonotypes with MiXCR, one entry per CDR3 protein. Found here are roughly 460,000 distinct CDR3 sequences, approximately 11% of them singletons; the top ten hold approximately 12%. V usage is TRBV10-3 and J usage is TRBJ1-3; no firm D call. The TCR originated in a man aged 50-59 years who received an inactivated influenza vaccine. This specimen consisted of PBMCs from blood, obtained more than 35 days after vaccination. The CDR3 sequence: CAISESGTGNTIYF. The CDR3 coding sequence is TGTGCCATCAGTGAGAGTGGAACTGGAAACACCATATATTTT.